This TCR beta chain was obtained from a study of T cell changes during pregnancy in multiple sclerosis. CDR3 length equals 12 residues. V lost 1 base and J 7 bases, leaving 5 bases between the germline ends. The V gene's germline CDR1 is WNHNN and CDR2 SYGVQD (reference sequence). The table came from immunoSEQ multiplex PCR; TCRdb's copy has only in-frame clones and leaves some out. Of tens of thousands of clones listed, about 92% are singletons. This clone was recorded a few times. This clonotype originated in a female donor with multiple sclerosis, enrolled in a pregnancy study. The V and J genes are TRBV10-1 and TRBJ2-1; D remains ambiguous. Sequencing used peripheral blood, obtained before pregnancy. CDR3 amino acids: CASSECRNEQFF. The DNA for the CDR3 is TGCGCCAGCAGTGAGTGCAGAAATGAGCAGTTCTTC.